A single sample gave rise to the 21 T cell receptor beta chains below, sequenced in a study of cytomegalovirus exposure and HLA in healthy donors. The study ran its PCR with 60 Vbeta and 13 Jbeta primers. Libraries were prepared by immunoSEQ multiplex PCR; TCRdb keeps only in-frame clonotypes and omits some of them. In the table there are about 120,000 clones, approximately 87% of which are singletons. Source material: PBMCs. The receptors shown here come from a man younger than 35 in good health and CMV-seropositive.

This clone was picked up a small number of times. This rearrangement joins TRBV10-3 to TRBJ1-1; perhaps TRBD1 as D (6 bases). The CDR3 runs to 14 residues. The V end lost 7 bases, the J end lost 0 bases, and 12 bases lay between the germline ends. Germline V gene sequence: CDR1 ENHRY, CDR2 SYGVKD. The CDR3 nucleotides are TGTGCCATCACCAGGGACACGTTGAACACTGAAGCTTTCTTT. As protein: CAITRDTLNTEAFF.

The V call is TRBV11-2, the J call TRBJ1-5, with TRBD1 identical over 8 bases. Looked up from germline, CDR1 is SGHAT and CDR2 is FQNNGV. CDR3 length: 16 residues. Unmatched junction bases numbered 6, after V lost 5 bases and J lost 0 bases. CDR3 in DNA: TGTGCCAGCAGCCCCAGGACAGGGTCTAGCAATCAGCCCCAGCATTTT. It translates to CASSPRTGSSNQPQHF.

The CDR3 spells CASRTGGDTEAFF. DNA of the CDR3: TGTGCCAGCCGAACAGGGGGGGACACTGAAGCTTTCTTT. The gene calls are TRBV7-9 and TRBJ1-1; 8 nucleotides match TRBD1. V lost 8 bases and J lost 3; bases outside the gene matches: 5. From germline, CDR1 is SEHNR and CDR2 FQNEAQ (reference sequence). The CDR3 is 13 residues long.

CDR3 amino acids: CASSRAQDPSSSGNTIYF. CDR3 in DNA: TGTGCCAGCAGCCGGGCACAGGACCCCTCGAGCTCTGGAAACACCATATATTTT. The J gene is TRBJ1-3, the V gene TRBV11-2, with D maybe TRBD1 (5 bases). The V gene lost 5 bases and the J gene lost 0 bases, with 20 bases spanning the gap. The V gene's germline CDR1 is SGHAT and CDR2 FQNNGV. There are 18 residues in the CDR3. The full variable domain, in which reference TRBV11-2 and TRBJ1-3 provide the parts outside the CDR3, is EAGVAQSPRYKIIEKRQSVAFWCNPISGHATLYWYQQILGQGPKLLIQFQNNGVVDDSQLPKDRFSAERLKGVDSTLKIQPAKLEDSAVYLCASSRAQDPSSSGNTIYFGEGSWLTVV.

This chain uses TRBV10-3 with TRBJ1-2; D is uncertain. V was pared by 10 bases and J by 5 bases, with 17 bases between. Germline loops: CDR1 ENHRY, CDR2 SYGVKD. This CDR3 region has 13 residues. CDR3 nucleotide sequence: TGTGCCACGAGGAACCTCGGGGAGTATGGCTACACCTTC. Translating it yields CATRNLGEYGYTF.

This clone came up a few times. This rearrangement joins TRBV5-1 to TRBJ1-2; D is possibly TRBD1 (5 bases). Germline V CDR1 and CDR2: SGHRS, YFSETQ. The CDR3 has 15 amino acids. Deletions cut 0 bases from V and 7 bases from J, with 16 bases between. The CDR3 DNA reads TGCGCCAGCAGCTTGGACGGACACCCACAAATTGGCTACACCTTC. This gives the protein CASSLDGHPQIGYTF.

V is TRBV7-2 and J is TRBJ2-7; 8 bases are shared with TRBD1. Per the germline V gene, CDR1 is SGHTA and CDR2 is FQGNSA. This CDR3 has 13 residues. V gave up 5 bases and J gave up 6 bases; unmatched junction bases: 6. CDR3 nucleotides: TGTGCCAGCAGCCTACAGGGGACAGGCGAGCAGTACTTC. This translates into CASSLQGTGEQYF.

This chain connects TRBV7-6 to TRBJ1-2, with a possible D match to TRBD1 (6 bases). This CDR3 has 15 residues. Trimming left V 5 bases short and J 1 base short, with 14 bases between. Germline CDR1 reads SGHVS; CDR2 reads FNYEAQ. Written as DNA, the CDR3 is TGTGCCAGCAGCGCGGTGGACAGTTTTAACTATGGCTACACCTTC. Its protein is CASSAVDSFNYGYTF.

CDR3 bases: TGTGCCAGCTCACCACTGACAGGGTCCGCTGGGGCCAACGTCCTGACTTTC. Protein product: CASSPLTGSAGANVLTF. J is TRBJ2-6 and V is TRBV18, with TRBD1 identical over 7 bases. V was pared by 1 base and J by 2 bases, with 5 bases of the junction left unmatched. The CDR3 is 17 residues long. The germline gives CDR1 KGHSH, CDR2 LQKENI.

The table lists this clone with a few counts. The V call is TRBV5-6, the J call TRBJ2-7; a weak D match, TRBD2 (5 bases). CDR1 and CDR2 from the germline V gene are SGHDT and YYEEEE. This CDR3 spans 13 amino acids. The germline V and J ends were trimmed by 2 bases and 0 bases, with 6 bases remaining between them. CDR3 region: CASSFLASYEQYF. DNA for the CDR3: TGTGCCAGCAGCTTTCTAGCCTCCTACGAGCAGTACTTC.

The gene calls are TRBV6-5 and TRBJ1-2; a possible D gene is TRBD1 (5 bases). Germline V gene lookup returns CDR1 MNHEY and CDR2 SVGAGI. This CDR3 spans 11 amino acids. Trimming took off 10 bases at V and 6 bases at J, with 12 bases between the two ends. The chain's CDR3 is CAIWRGNGYTF. CDR3 bases: TGTGCCATCTGGCGGGGGAATGGCTACACCTTC.

This rearrangement joins TRBV9 to TRBJ2-7, with 10 bases lining up with TRBD1. This CDR3 has 14 amino acids. Trimming removed 4 bases from V and 5 bases from J; junction bases left unmatched: 6. Per germline, CDR1 SGDLS and CDR2 YYNGEE. The CDR3 DNA follows: TGTGCCAGCAGCCCCGGGACAGGGGTTAACGAGCAGTACTTC. Protein product: CASSPGTGVNEQYF. Full variable domain (remainder filled in from reference TRBV9 and TRBJ2-7): DSGVTQTPKHLITATGQRVTLRCSPRSGDLSVYWYQQSLDQGLQFLIQYYNGEERAKGNILERFSAQQFPDLHSELNLSSLELGDSALYFCASSPGTGVNEQYFGPGTRLTVT.

The chain couples TRBV30 to TRBJ2-3, with 11 positions matching TRBD2. V trimming: 0 bases; J trimming: 6 bases; junction bases outside the gene matches: 5. CDR1 and CDR2 from the germline V gene are GTSNPN and SVGIG (reference sequence). The CDR3 has 15 amino acids. The CDR3 loop reads CAWSVGASGGDTQYF. CDR3 nucleotides: TGTGCCTGGAGTGTAGGGGCTAGCGGGGGGGATACGCAGTATTTT.

The chain uses TRBV4-2 and TRBJ1-2, with D hard to call. This CDR3 contains 15 residues. With 2 bases removed from V and 2 bases from J, the gap between germline ends came to 12 bases. Germline CDR1 reads LGHNA; CDR2 reads YNFKEQ. CDR3 in amino acids: CASSQLKEQNYGYTF. CDR3 coding DNA: TGTGCCAGCAGCCAACTAAAGGAACAGAACTATGGCTACACCTTC.

In DNA, the CDR3 is TGTGCCAGCAGTTACCAGTTTAACACTGAAGCTTTCTTT. Its protein product is CASSYQFNTEAFF. The rearrangement joins TRBV6-5 to TRBJ1-1; D gene ambiguous. V lost 2 bases and J lost 2, with 6 bases in between. Germline-derived CDR1 and CDR2 are MNHEY and SVGAGI. The CDR3 is 13 residues long.

This clone was counted between two and nine times. V gene TRBV11-2 combines with J gene TRBJ2-1, with 8 bases matching TRBD2. Germline CDR1 SGHAT, CDR2 FQNNGV. The length of the CDR3 is 15 residues. With 1 base clipped from V and 6 bases from J, the junction kept 5 bases outside the gene matches. Here the CDR3 DNA reads TGTGCCAGCAGCTTAGGTGGCGGGGGGCCCAATGAGCAGTTCTTC. Translation: CASSLGGGGPNEQFF.

The genes are TRBV6-1 and TRBJ1-5; D ambiguous. V shed 7 bases and J shed 4 bases, with 8 bases lying between them. The CDR3 is made up of 12 amino acids. The V gene's germline CDR1 is MNHNS and CDR2 SASEGT. The CDR3 nucleotides read TGTGCCAGCAAACTTCTAAATCAGCCCCAGCATTTT. Translating it yields CASKLLNQPQHF.

The rearrangement joins TRBV14 to TRBJ1-2; TRBD1 agrees at 7 bases. V shed 4 bases, J shed 6 bases, and the junction held 8 bases outside the gene matches. Germline CDR1 and CDR2: SGHDN and FVKESK. CDR3 length: 14 amino acids. The CDR3 here is CASSLYTGVDGYTF. The CDR3 bases are TGTGCCAGCAGCCTATACACAGGGGTGGATGGCTACACCTTC.

The gene calls are TRBV7-3 and TRBJ1-2; TRBD1 aligns across 10 bases. The V segment lost 5 bases and the J segment 6 bases; nucleotides outside the gene matches: 3. Germline lookup yields CDR1 SGHTA and CDR2 FQGTGA. The CDR3 spans 13 residues. CDR3 DNA: TGTGCCAGCAGCGCCGGGACAGGGGATGGCTACACCTTC. Protein: CASSAGTGDGYTF.

The rearrangement uses TRBV6-1 and TRBJ2-3; D is undetermined. V shed 0 bases and J shed 0 bases, with 10 bases lying between them. Germline V CDR1 and CDR2: MNHNS, SASEGT. The CDR3 is 16 residues long. CDR3 DNA: TGTGCCAGCAGTGAAGCGACTCTAGGAAGCACAGATACGCAGTATTTT. It yields the protein CASSEATLGSTDTQYF.

The chain links TRBV19 to TRBJ2-5, with 7 bases aligning to TRBD1. Trimming took 5 bases from V and 4 from J; bases not matched to a gene: 4. The CDR3 spans 13 residues. Germline values: CDR1 LNHDA, CDR2 SQIVND (reference sequence). CDR3 nucleotides: TGTGCCAGTAGTCTAAACAGGGGAGAGACCCAGTACTTC. Residues: CASSLNRGETQYF.